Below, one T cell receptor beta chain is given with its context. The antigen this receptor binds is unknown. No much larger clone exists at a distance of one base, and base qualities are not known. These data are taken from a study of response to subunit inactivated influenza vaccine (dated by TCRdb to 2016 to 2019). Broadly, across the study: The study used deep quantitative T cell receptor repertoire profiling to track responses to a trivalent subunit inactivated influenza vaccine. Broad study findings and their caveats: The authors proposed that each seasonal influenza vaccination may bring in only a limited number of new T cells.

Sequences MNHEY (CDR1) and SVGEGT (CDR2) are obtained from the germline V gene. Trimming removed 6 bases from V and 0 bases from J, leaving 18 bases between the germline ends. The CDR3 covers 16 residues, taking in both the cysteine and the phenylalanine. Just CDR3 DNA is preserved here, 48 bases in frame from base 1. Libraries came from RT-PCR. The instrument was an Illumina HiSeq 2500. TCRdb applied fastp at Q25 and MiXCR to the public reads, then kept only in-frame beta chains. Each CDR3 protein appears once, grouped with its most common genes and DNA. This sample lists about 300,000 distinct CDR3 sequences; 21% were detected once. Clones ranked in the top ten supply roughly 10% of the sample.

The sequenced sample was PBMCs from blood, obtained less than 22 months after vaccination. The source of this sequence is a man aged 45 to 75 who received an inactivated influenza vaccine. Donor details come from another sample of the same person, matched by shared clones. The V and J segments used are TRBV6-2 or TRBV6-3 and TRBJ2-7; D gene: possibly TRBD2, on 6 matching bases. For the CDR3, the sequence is CASRASVKSPSYEQYF. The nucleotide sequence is TGTGCCAGCAGGGCTAGCGTCAAAAGCCCCTCCTACGAGCAGTACTTC.